The clone carrying this TCR beta chain has just a few counts. Its antigen is not known. These data are taken from a study of T cell repertoires in cytomegalovirus infection. One entry per CDR3 protein, called by TCRdb with MiXCR from the reads. The table has tens of thousands of distinct CDR3 sequences, over 15% seen once. The source of this sequence is a human donor in good health (CMV status not recorded). Some clones in this sample may be carry-over from other donors' samples. The sample in question was CD8+ T cells from cultured PBMCs, obtained from culture after CMV antigen stimulation.

CDR3 protein: CASSLGRANEKLFF. As DNA, the CDR3 is TGTGCCAGCAGCTTAGGGAGGGCTAATGAAAAACTGTTTTTT. The J gene is TRBJ1-4, the V gene TRBV7-2; D unclear. Germline CDR1 is SGHTA and CDR2 is FQGNSA. This CDR3 is 14 amino acids long. Trimming removed 1 base from V and 3 bases from J, with 6 bases in between.